The clone carrying this T cell receptor (beta chain) was counted many times. This sample is drawn from a study of T-cell memory formation after mild COVID-19. MiXCR, run by TCRdb on the 5' RACE reads, gives a single entry per CDR3 protein. The sample shows hundreds of thousands of distinct CDR3 sequences, roughly 20% of them seen only once. Germline CDR1 and CDR2: SGHTA and FQGNSA. The CDR3 contains 12 residues. V was shortened by 5 bases and J by 6 bases, with 5 bases between the two germline ends. This receptor was taken from a young man who had mild COVID-19 (a few samples of this study predate the infection). Cell type and time point are not known. The chain combines TRBV7-2 with TRBJ1-6; D is uncertain. Sequenced input: PBMCs or a T cell subset sorted from them (not recorded which). CDR3 bases: TGTGCCAGCAGCCCAACTAATTCACCCCTCCACTTT. The encoded protein is CASSPTNSPLHF.